The table lists the clone carrying this T cell receptor (beta chain) with a few counts. TCRdb re-called the reads through MiXCR, storing one row per CDR3 protein. The sample has about 16,000 distinct CDR3 sequences, roughly a fifth seen once. The sample originates from a study of liver allograft versus peripheral blood T cells. Turning to the study itself: Blood and transplanted-liver T cell receptor repertoires from recipients were compared.

Trimming pared 5 bases from V and 4 bases from J, leaving 9 bases between. Germline V gene data show CDR1 as MNHNS and CDR2 as SASEGT. The CDR3 is 13 residues long. The source of this sequence is a human patient who had a liver transplant. The T cells may come from the graft donor. The chain has TRBV6-1 and TRBJ1-3; no reliable D call. In DNA, the CDR3 is TGTGCCAGCAGTTGGGAGTACGGAAACACCATATATTTT. It translates to CASSWEYGNTIYF.